Shown below are 6 T cell receptor beta chains from a single sample sequenced in a study of T-cell reconstitution after alpha-beta-depleted transplantation in children. TCRbeta library preparation incorporated unique molecular identifiers. MiXCR was run by TCRdb on the PCR reads, yielding one entry per CDR3 protein. Of just under 350,000 distinct CDR3 sequences in the sample, 15% to 20% were seen once. The sequences come from PBMCs, mostly from graft donor cells, collected 360 days after TCRalphabeta/CD19-depleted stem cell transplant. The receptors originated from a male patient between 2 and 9 years old who had a stem cell transplant for acute lymphoblastic leukemia, so the T cells may come from the graft donor.

This chain connects TRBV19 to TRBJ2-7; 10 bases match TRBD2. The CDR3 has 15 amino acids. The V segment lost 5 bases and the J segment 2 bases; nucleotides outside the gene matches: 6. Per germline, CDR1 LNHDA and CDR2 SQIVND (reference sequence). CDR3 sequence (DNA): TGTGCCAGTAGTCCCCGGACTAGCGGAGCCTACGAGCAGTACTTC. Its translation: CASSPRTSGAYEQYF.

V and J are TRBV12-3 or TRBV12-4 and TRBJ2-7; 10 bases fit TRBD2. The CDR3 consists of 15 residues. V shed 6 bases, J shed 3 bases, and the junction held 8 bases outside the gene matches. The CDR3: CASSRGTSALYEQYF. The CDR3 DNA follows: TGTGCCAGCAGCCGGGGGACTAGCGCCCTCTACGAGCAGTACTTC.

Many counts were recorded for this clonotype. V gene TRBV6-5 combines with J gene TRBJ2-3, with 11 bases aligning to TRBD2. J lost 3 bases, V lost 0 bases, and 11 bases had no gene match. The CDR3 sequence is 19 residues long. CDR1 is MNHEY, CDR2 SVGAGI, per germline. The CDR3 region is CASSYSVAGGPYRTDTQYF. In DNA, the CDR3 is TGTGCCAGCAGTTACTCGGTAGCGGGAGGGCCTTATAGGACAGATACGCAGTATTTT.

In this sample, this clonotype turned up a few times. This chain joins TRBV12-3 or TRBV12-4 and TRBJ2-7, with 11 bases that match TRBD1. With 5 bases clipped from V and 4 bases from J, the junction kept 10 bases outside the gene matches. The CDR3 spans 16 residues. The CDR3 bases are TGTGCCAGCAGTCGATCCGGTGGGACAGGGGGTTACGAGCAGTACTTC. It codes for CASSRSGGTGGYEQYF.

This clonotype has a handful of counts. The gene calls are TRBV11-2 and TRBJ2-1; TRBD2 aligns across 8 bases. There are 17 residues in the CDR3. V was pared by 0 bases and J by 4 bases, with 8 bases of the junction left unmatched. CDR1 and CDR2 (germline): SGHAT, FQNNGV. The CDR3 reads CASSLEGGGTFYNEQFF. In nucleotides, the CDR3 is TGTGCCAGCAGCTTAGAGGGCGGGGGGACCTTTTACAATGAGCAGTTCTTC.

The chain links TRBV20-1 to TRBJ2-7, with TRBD2 matching 8 bases. The CDR3 totals 13 residues. J gave up 2 bases and V 3 bases, and 3 bases lay outside the gene matches. Germline CDR1 is DFQATT and CDR2 is SNEGSKA (reference sequence). CDR3 nucleotides: TGCAGTGCTAGCCGGGGGGGGGCCTACGAGCAGTACTTC. The encoded protein is CSASRGGAYEQYF.